The 25 T cell receptor beta chains reported below all come from one sample, sequenced in a study of blood T cell repertoires in COVID-19. The assay was immunoSEQ multiplex PCR, and TCRdb's table has in-frame clones only and misses some. The table lists about 42,000 clones, approximately 90% of them singletons. Sequencing was done on a sample of peripheral blood. Receptor source: a human donor in a cohort sampled during active COVID-19.

CDR3 region: CASSSGVKVSGANVLTF. Here the CDR3 DNA reads TGTGCCAGCAGCTCCGGGGTAAAGGTCTCTGGGGCCAACGTCCTGACTTTC. The chain joins TRBV7-2 to TRBJ2-6; D may be TRBD2 (5 bases). The germline CDR1 and CDR2 sequences are SGHTA and FQGNSA. With 4 bases removed from V and 0 bases from J, the gap between germline ends came to 13 bases. The CDR3 is made up of 17 amino acids.

The chain carries TRBV7-9 and TRBJ2-5; possibly TRBD2 for D (6 bases). Germline lookup yields CDR1 SEHNR and CDR2 FQNEAQ (reference sequence). Trimming cost V 1 base and J 5 bases, with 8 bases left between them. The CDR3 is 13 amino acids. The CDR3 nucleotides read TGTGCCAGCAGCTTAGAGGGGAGGGAGACCCAGTACTTC. Its translation: CASSLEGRETQYF.

This chain links TRBV28 with TRBJ2-1, with 10 bases lining up with TRBD2. The CDR3 contains 15 residues. Trimming at V came to 6 bases and at J to 10 bases, leaving 12 bases not matched to a gene. The germline gives CDR1 MDHEN, CDR2 SYDVKM. DNA of the CDR3: TGTGCCAGCAGCCGCCTAGCGGGAGCCTTGGCCGAGCAGTTCTTC. Its protein product is CASSRLAGALAEQFF.

The CDR3 DNA follows: TGCGCCAGCAGCCAAGAGAGGAACTCCTATAATTCACCCCTCCACTTT. Translating it yields CASSQERNSYNSPLHF. V usage is TRBV4-1 and J usage is TRBJ1-6; D uncertain. Germline values: CDR1 MGHRA, CDR2 YSYEKL. Trimming shortened V by 0 bases and J by 0 bases, and 6 bases separated the two germline ends. This CDR3 spans 16 amino acids.

The V call is TRBV23-1, the J call TRBJ2-6, with a weak D call TRBD1 (5 bases). TRBV23-1 is an ORF for which the function is uncertain. The CDR3 extends over 17 amino acids. V was shortened by 1 base and J by 1 base, with 11 bases between the two germline ends. CDR3 DNA: TGCGCCAGCAGTCAATTTTCAGGGAAGTCTGGGGCCAACGTCCTGACTTTC. It specifies CASSQFSGKSGANVLTF.

This sequence joins TRBV11-2 and TRBJ2-7; 12 bases line up with TRBD2. The V gene's germline CDR1 is SGHAT and CDR2 FQNNGV. V was clipped by 3 bases and J by 3 bases; unmatched bases: 3. The CDR3 has 15 amino acids. The CDR3 protein is CASSLEGLAGYEQYF. CDR3 in DNA: TGTGCCAGCAGCTTGGAGGGACTAGCGGGCTACGAGCAGTACTTC.

A remark on this clone: An end of the junction does not agree with germline; a read error may underlie this. The chain couples TRBV14 to TRBJ2-3; 8 bases match TRBD2. The CDR3 sequence is 14 residues long. Germline V gene lookup returns CDR1 SGHDN and CDR2 FVKESK. This CDR3 is CASSQGTSRDTQYF. The CDR3 region has the DNA TGTGCCAGCAGCCAAGGGACTAGCAGAGATACGCAGTATTTT.

The genes are TRBV4-2 and TRBJ2-1; 14 nucleotides line up with TRBD2. This CDR3 contains 18 residues. The germline V gene encodes CDR1 LGHNA and CDR2 YNFKEQ. Losses at the gene ends were 4 bases for V and 6 bases for J; bases not matched to a gene: 11. The CDR3 DNA reads as TGTGCCAGCAGCCCCTCTTTCGGGACTAGCGGGAGTGTCAATGAGCAGTTCTTC. It specifies CASSPSFGTSGSVNEQFF.

The chain is built from TRBV27 and TRBJ1-5; D is ambiguous. Trimming took 2 bases from V and 5 from J, leaving 13 bases between them. The CDR3 is 15 residues long. Germline values: CDR1 MNHEY, CDR2 SMNVEV (reference sequence). The CDR3 loop is CASSLRQDGYQPQHF. The CDR3 nucleotides are TGTGCCAGCAGTTTAAGGCAGGATGGTTATCAGCCCCAGCATTTT.

V gene TRBV28 combines with J gene TRBJ1-2, with TRBD1 matching 9 bases. Unmatched junction bases numbered 6, after V lost 4 bases and J lost 6 bases. The V gene's germline CDR1 is MDHEN and CDR2 SYDVKM. The CDR3 spans 14 residues. DNA of the CDR3: TGTGCCAGCAGTTCTGGGACAGGGTTGAATGGCTACACCTTC. Protein sequence: CASSSGTGLNGYTF.

This clone showed up just once. The CDR3 end shows no conserved phenylalanine or tryptophan, and so a read error is likely. The limits of the CDR3 on the DNA are not certain, so only TCRdb's listed CDR3 is given. The genes are TRBV15 and TRBJ1-3; the table's D call, TRBD1, was not checked against the DNA. The CDR3 is 14 residues long, ends included. CDR1 is LNHNV, CDR2 YYDKDF, per germline (reference sequence). CDR3 protein: CATSRVGQGSTTEL.

The chain couples TRBV18 to TRBJ2-5; D possibly corresponds to TRBD2 (5 bases). The V gene's germline CDR1 is KGHSH and CDR2 LQKENI. Trimming took 0 bases from V and 5 from J, leaving 7 bases between them. This CDR3 spans 13 amino acids. The CDR3 reads CASSPPGSETQYF. Written as DNA, the CDR3 is TGTGCCAGCTCACCACCGGGGAGTGAGACCCAGTACTTC.

The chain employs TRBV5-4 and TRBJ1-6, with a tentative D call TRBD1 (6 bases). Between the trimmed V and J ends, which lost 4 bases and 6 bases, there was a span of 11 bases. This CDR3 is 14 amino acids long. CDR1 and CDR2 from the germline V gene are SGHNT and YYREEE (reference sequence). This chain's CDR3 is CASSPGQPNSPLHF. The CDR3 DNA reads as TGTGCCAGCAGCCCCGGACAGCCTAATTCACCCCTCCACTTT.

This chain joins TRBV5-1 and TRBJ2-4; 7 bases agree with TRBD1. After removal of 3 bases from V and 9 bases from J, the junction contained 9 bases not matched to a gene. Germline V gene lookup returns CDR1 SGHRS and CDR2 YFSETQ. The CDR3 totals 14 residues. The CDR3 spells CASSSSDRRGIQYF. CDR3 DNA: TGCGCCAGCAGCTCCTCGGACAGGCGAGGCATTCAGTACTTC.

This clone was seen only a few times. This chain connects TRBV5-1 to TRBJ2-2; the match to TRBD1 covers 8 bases. Germline V lookup: CDR1 SGHRS, CDR2 YFSETQ. The junction had 9 bases not matched to a gene; V was cut back by 0 bases and J by 8 bases. The length of the CDR3 is 16 residues. The CDR3 is CASSLAGQGEVGELFF. CDR3 in DNA: TGCGCCAGCAGCTTGGCCGGACAGGGAGAGGTTGGGGAGCTGTTTTTT. The variable domain in full, with the rest retrieved from reference TRBV5-1 and TRBJ2-2, is KAGVTQTPRYLIKTRGQQVTLSCSPISGHRSVSWYQQTPGQGLQFLFEYFSETQRNKGNFPGRFSGRQFSNSRSEMNVSTLELGDSALYLCASSLAGQGEVGELFFGEGSRLTVL.

The table lists this clone with a few counts. The genes are TRBV14 and TRBJ2-1, with 7 bases matching TRBD2. The germline CDR1 and CDR2 sequences are SGHDN and FVKESK. V was clipped by 9 bases and J by 1 base; unmatched bases: 9. This CDR3 is 15 amino acids long. CDR3 DNA sequence: TGTGCCAGTGGAAAGCGGGGCCAATCCTACAATGAGCAGTTCTTC. Protein sequence: CASGKRGQSYNEQFF.

The chain carries TRBV7-9 and TRBJ2-1; maybe TRBD2 (6 bases). This CDR3 comprises 15 residues. CDR1 and CDR2 (germline): SEHNR, FQNEAQ (reference sequence). V lost 5 bases and J lost 7, with 18 bases in between. The DNA of the CDR3 is TGTGCCAGCAGCCGAGGGACTGGCCCCTGGAATGAGCAGTTCTTC. Translated: CASSRGTGPWNEQFF. Filled out from reference TRBV7-9 and TRBJ2-1, the complete variable domain reads DTGVSQNPRHKITKRGQNVTFRCDPISEHNRLYWYRQTLGQGPEFLTYFQNEAQLEKSRLLSDRFSAERPKGSFSTLEIQRTEQGDSAMYLCASSRGTGPWNEQFFGPGTRLTVL.

The chain has TRBV21-1 and TRBJ2-5; the DNA was not used to check the table's D call, TRBD1. TRBV21-1 is a pseudogene. CDR3 length equals 13 residues. The CDR3 loop reads CARQTALQETQYF. DNA of the CDR3: TGTGCCCGACAGACAGCCCTTCAAGAGACCCAGTACTTC.

On this clone: This same CDR3 is encoded by further DNA sequences in the sample. This chain uses TRBV6-1 with TRBJ2-3; 9 positions match TRBD1. There are 14 residues in the CDR3. V lost 1 base to trimming and J lost 4 bases; unmatched junction nucleotides: 0. Per the germline V gene, CDR1 is MNHNS and CDR2 is SASEGT. CDR3 protein: CASSEGQGADTQYF. The CDR3 DNA reads TGTGCCAGCAGTGAAGGACAGGGGGCAGATACGCAGTATTTT.

J is TRBJ1-2 and V is TRBV28, with D unresolved. The CDR3 runs to 15 residues. With 1 base removed from V and 0 bases from J, the gap between germline ends came to 9 bases. Germline CDR1 MDHEN, CDR2 SYDVKM. The CDR3 coding sequence is TGTGCCAGCAGTTTATTGGGAGCGACTAACTATGGCTACACCTTC. Protein: CASSLLGATNYGYTF.

The V call is TRBV20-1, the J call TRBJ1-1; TRBD1 is a possible D gene (6 bases). This CDR3 has 14 amino acids. The ends were cut back, 3 bases at V and 7 bases at J, with 18 bases in the middle. Germline V lookup: CDR1 DFQATT, CDR2 SNEGSKA (reference sequence). For the CDR3, the DNA is TGCAGTGCTAGTGTCGGGACAAAAAAAAATGAAGCTTTCTTT. As protein: CSASVGTKKNEAFF.

The chain combines TRBV29-1 with TRBJ1-2; D unclear. Germline values: CDR1 SQVTM, CDR2 ANQGSEA. The V end was cut by 3 bases, the J end by 8 bases, with 13 bases between. The CDR3 spans 12 residues. For the CDR3, the DNA is TGCAGCGTTGATCCGGGCTCGGGAGGCTACACCTTC. Its translation is CSVDPGSGGYTF.

V usage is TRBV2 and J usage is TRBJ2-7; 13 bases fit TRBD2. J lost 3 bases, V lost 10 bases, and 6 bases had no gene match. Germline V gene sequence: CDR1 SNHLY, CDR2 FYNNEI. There are 14 residues in the CDR3. The CDR3 sequence: CATILAGGLYEQYF. The CDR3 nucleotides read TGTGCCACCATACTAGCGGGGGGGCTCTACGAGCAGTACTTC.

The chain is built from TRBV7-9 and TRBJ2-3; D perhaps matches TRBD2 (5 bases). This CDR3 comprises 16 residues. From germline, CDR1 is SEHNR and CDR2 FQNEAQ (reference sequence). The V gene lost 2 bases and the J gene lost 3 bases, with 15 bases spanning the gap. The CDR3: CASSLSLAIITDTQYF. In DNA, the CDR3 is TGTGCCAGCAGCTTATCGCTAGCCATCATTACAGATACGCAGTATTTT.

The chain recombines TRBV5-4 with TRBJ2-7, with D maybe TRBD1 (6 bases). This CDR3 region has 13 residues. Per germline, CDR1 SGHNT and CDR2 YYREEE (reference sequence). The V end lost 3 bases, the J end lost 5 bases, and 12 bases lay between the germline ends. CDR3 sequence (DNA): TGTGCCAGCAGCTCCATCCCAGGGGACGAGCAGTACTTC. It is translated as CASSSIPGDEQYF. Full variable domain (rest looked up from reference TRBV5-4 and TRBJ2-7): ETGVTQSPTHLIKTRGQQVTLRCSSQSGHNTVSWYQQALGQGPQFIFQYYREEENGRGNFPPRFSGLQFPNYSSELNVNALELDDSALYLCASSSIPGDEQYFGPGTRLTVT.